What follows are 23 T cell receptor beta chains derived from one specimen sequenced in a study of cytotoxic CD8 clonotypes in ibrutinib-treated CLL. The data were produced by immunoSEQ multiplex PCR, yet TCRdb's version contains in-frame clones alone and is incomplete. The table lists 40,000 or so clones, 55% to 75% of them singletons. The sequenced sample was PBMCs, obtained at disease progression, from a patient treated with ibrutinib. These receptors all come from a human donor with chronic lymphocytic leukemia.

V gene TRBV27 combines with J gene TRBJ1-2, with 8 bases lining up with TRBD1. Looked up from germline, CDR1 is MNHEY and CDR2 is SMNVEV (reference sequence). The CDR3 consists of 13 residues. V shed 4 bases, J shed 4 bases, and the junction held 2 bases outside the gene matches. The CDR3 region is CASSSGQGYGYTF. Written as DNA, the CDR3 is TGTGCCAGCAGTTCCGGACAGGGCTATGGCTACACCTTC.

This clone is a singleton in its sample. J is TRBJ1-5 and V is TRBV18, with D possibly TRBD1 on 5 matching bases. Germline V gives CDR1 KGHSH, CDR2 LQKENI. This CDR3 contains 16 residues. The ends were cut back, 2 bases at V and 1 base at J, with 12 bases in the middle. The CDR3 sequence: CASSPSTVMSNQPQHF. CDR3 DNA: TGTGCCAGCTCACCATCGACAGTTATGAGCAATCAGCCCCAGCATTTT.

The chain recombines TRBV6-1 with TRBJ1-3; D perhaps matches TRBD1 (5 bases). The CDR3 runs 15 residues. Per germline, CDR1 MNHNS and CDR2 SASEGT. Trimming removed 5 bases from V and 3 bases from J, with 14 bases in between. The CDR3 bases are TGTGCCAGCAGTTCTGGAGGGGCGAGTGGAAACACCATATATTTT. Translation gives CASSSGGASGNTIYF.

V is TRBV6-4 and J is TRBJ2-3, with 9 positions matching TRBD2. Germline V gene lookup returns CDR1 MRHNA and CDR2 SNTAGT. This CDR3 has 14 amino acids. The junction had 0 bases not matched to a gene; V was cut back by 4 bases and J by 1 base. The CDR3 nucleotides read TGTGCCAGCAGTGCTAGCGGGGGCACAGATACGCAGTATTTT. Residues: CASSASGGTDTQYF.

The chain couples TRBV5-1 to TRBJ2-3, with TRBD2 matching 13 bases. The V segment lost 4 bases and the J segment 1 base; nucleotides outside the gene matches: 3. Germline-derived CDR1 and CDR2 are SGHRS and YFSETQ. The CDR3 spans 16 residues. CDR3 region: CASSTGTSGGTDTQYF. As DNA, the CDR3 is TGCGCCAGCAGCACAGGGACTAGCGGGGGCACAGATACGCAGTATTTT.

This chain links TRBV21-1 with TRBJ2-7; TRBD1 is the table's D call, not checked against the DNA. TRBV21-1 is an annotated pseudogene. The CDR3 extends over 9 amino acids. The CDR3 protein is CASIGTVLF. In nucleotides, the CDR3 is TGTGCCAGCATCGGGACAGTCCTCTTC.

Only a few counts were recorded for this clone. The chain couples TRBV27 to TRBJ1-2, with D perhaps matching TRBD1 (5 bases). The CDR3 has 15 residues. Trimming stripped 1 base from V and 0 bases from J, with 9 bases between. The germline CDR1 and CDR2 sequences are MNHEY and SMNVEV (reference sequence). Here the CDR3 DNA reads TGTGCCAGCAGTTTATTAGGAGGGGCTAACTATGGCTACACCTTC. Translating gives CASSLLGGANYGYTF.

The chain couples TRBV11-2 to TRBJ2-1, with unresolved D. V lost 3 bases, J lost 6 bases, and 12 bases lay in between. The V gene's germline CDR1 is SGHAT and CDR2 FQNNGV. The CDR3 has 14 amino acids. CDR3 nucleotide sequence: TGTGCCAGCAGCTTGGTTGTTGGTCCCAATGAGCAGTTCTTC. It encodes CASSLVVGPNEQFF. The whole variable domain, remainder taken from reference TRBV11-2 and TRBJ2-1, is EAGVAQSPRYKIIEKRQSVAFWCNPISGHATLYWYQQILGQGPKLLIQFQNNGVVDDSQLPKDRFSAERLKGVDSTLKIQPAKLEDSAVYLCASSLVVGPNEQFFGPGTRLTVL.

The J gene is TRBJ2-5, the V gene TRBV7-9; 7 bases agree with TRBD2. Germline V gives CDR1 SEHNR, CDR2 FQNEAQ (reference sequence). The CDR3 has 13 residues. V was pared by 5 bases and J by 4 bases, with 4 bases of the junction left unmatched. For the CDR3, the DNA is TGTGCCAGCAGCCCCGGGGGGACAGAGACCCAGTACTTC. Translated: CASSPGGTETQYF.

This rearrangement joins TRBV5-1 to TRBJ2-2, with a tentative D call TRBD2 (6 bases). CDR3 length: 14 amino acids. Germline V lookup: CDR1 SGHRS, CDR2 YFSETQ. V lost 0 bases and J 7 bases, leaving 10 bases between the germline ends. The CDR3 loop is CASSLVPSVGELFF. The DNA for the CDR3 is TGCGCCAGCAGCTTGGTCCCTAGCGTCGGGGAGCTGTTTTTT.

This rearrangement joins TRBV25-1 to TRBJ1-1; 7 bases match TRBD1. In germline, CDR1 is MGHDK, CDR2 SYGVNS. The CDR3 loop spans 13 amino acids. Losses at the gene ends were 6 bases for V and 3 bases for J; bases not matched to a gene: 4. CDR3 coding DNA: TGTGCCAGCAGAATAACAGGGGACACTGAAGCTTTCTTT. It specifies CASRITGDTEAFF.

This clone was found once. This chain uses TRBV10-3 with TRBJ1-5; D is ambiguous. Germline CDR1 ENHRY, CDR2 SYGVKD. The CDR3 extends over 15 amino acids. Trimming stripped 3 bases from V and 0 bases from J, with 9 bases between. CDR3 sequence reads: CAISDSDLSNQPQHF. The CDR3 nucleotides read TGTGCCATCAGTGACAGCGATCTTAGCAATCAGCCCCAGCATTTT.

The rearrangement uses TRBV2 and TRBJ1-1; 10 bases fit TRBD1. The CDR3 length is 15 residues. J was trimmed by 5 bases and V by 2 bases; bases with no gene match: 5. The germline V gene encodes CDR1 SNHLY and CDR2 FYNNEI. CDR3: CASSEMGQGRTEAFF. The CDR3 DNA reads TGTGCCAGCAGTGAAATGGGACAGGGGAGGACTGAAGCTTTCTTT.

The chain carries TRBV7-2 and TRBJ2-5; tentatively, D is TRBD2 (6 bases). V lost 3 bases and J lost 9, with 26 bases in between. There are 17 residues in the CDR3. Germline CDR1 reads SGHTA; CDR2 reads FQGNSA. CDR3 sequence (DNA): TGTGCCAGCAGCTTTATGGGATCGGGGGATGGGGCAGGTTCCCAGTACTTC. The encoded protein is CASSFMGSGDGAGSQYF. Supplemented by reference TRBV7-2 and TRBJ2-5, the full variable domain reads GAGVSQSPSNKVTEKGKDVELRCDPISGHTALYWYRQSLGQGLEFLIYFQGNSAPDKSGLPSDRFSAERTGGSVSTLTIQRTQQEDSAVYLCASSFMGSGDGAGSQYFGPGTRLLVL.

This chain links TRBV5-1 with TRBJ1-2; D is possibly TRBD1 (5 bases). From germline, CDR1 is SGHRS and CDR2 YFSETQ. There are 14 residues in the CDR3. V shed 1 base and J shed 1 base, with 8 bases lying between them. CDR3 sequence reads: CASSLWDLNYGYTF. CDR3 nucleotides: TGCGCCAGCAGCTTGTGGGACCTTAACTATGGCTACACCTTC.

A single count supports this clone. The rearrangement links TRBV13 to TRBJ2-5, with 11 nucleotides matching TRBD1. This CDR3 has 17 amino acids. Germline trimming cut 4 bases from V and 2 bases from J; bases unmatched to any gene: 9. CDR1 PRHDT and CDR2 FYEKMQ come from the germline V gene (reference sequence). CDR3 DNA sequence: TGTGCCAGCAGCTCGTTGGACAGGGGGCTAACTCAAGAGACCCAGTACTTC. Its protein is CASSSLDRGLTQETQYF.

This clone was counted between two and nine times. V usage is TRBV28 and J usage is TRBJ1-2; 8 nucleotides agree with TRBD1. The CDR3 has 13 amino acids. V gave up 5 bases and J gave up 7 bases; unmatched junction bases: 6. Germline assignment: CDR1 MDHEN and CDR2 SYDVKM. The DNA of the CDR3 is TGTGCCAGCAGTCCGAGGACAGGGTCTGGCTACACCTTC. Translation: CASSPRTGSGYTF.

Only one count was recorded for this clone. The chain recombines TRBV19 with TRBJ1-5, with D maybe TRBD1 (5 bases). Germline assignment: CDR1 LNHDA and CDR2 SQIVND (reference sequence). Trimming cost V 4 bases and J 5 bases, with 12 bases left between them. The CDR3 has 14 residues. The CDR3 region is CASSSQGTDQPQHF. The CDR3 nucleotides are TGTGCCAGTAGTAGCCAGGGCACTGATCAGCCCCAGCATTTT.

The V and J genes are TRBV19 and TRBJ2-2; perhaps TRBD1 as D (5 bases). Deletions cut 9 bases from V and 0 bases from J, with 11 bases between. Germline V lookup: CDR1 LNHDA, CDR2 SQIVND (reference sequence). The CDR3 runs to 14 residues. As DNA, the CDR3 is TGTGCCAGCCTCGAAGGGGCGAACACCGGGGAGCTGTTTTTT. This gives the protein CASLEGANTGELFF.

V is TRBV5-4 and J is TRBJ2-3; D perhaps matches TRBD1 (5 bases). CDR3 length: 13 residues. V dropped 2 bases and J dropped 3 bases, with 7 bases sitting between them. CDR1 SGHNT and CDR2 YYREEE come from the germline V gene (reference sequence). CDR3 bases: TGTGCCAGCAGCTTACAGGCGACAGATACGCAGTATTTT. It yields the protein CASSLQATDTQYF.

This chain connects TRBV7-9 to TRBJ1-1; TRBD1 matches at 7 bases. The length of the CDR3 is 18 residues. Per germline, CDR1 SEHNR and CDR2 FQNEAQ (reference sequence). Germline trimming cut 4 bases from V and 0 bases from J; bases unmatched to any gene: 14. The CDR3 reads CASSYSPGQTSMNTEAFF. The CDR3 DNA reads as TGTGCCAGCAGCTATTCACCGGGACAGACATCCATGAACACTGAAGCTTTCTTT.

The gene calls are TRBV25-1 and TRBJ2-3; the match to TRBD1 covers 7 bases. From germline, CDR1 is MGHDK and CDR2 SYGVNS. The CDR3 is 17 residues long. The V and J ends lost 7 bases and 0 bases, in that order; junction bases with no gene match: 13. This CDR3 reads CASTLTGDFPSTDTQYF. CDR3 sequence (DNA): TGTGCCAGCACCCTAACAGGGGATTTCCCTAGCACAGATACGCAGTATTTT.

CDR3 nucleotides: TGTGCCAGCTCACCACAACTCGTTCGGGACAGGGGTAATTCACCCCTCCACTTT. As protein: CASSPQLVRDRGNSPLHF. This rearrangement joins TRBV18 to TRBJ1-6; TRBD1 agrees at 10 bases. With V trimmed by 1 base and J by 6 bases, 9 bases remained unmatched. In germline, CDR1 is KGHSH, CDR2 LQKENI. The CDR3 length is 18 residues.